Following are 14 T cell receptor beta chains from one sample sequenced in a study of shared clonotypes between healthy human individuals. TCRdb's copy holds only in-frame clones and misses some; the assay was immunoSEQ multiplex PCR. The sample records under 2,500,000 clones, almost 96% being singletons. The source material was naive CD4+ T cells sorted from blood. Subset: CD45RA+ positively selected. Receptors originate from a young man in good health.

J is TRBJ2-1 and V is TRBV5-1; TRBD2 agrees at 8 bases. V dropped 1 base and J dropped 6; count of bases not matched to a gene: 6. The CDR3 runs to 15 residues. Per the germline V gene, CDR1 is SGHRS and CDR2 is YFSETQ. CDR3 region: CASSLQGLEGNEQFF. The CDR3 DNA follows: TGCGCCAGCAGCTTGCAGGGACTAGAAGGCAATGAGCAGTTCTTC.

Note on this clone: Other DNA sequences of this sample code for an identical CDR3. The chain combines TRBV7-2 with TRBJ2-1; maybe TRBD2 (6 bases). Trimming stripped 0 bases from V and 4 bases from J, with 10 bases between. There are 15 residues in the CDR3. Germline V lookup: CDR1 SGHTA, CDR2 FQGNSA. The CDR3 is CASSLARGPYNEQFF. The CDR3 nucleotides read TGTGCCAGCAGCTTAGCGCGGGGCCCATACAATGAGCAGTTCTTC.

The V gene is TRBV5-1, the J gene TRBJ2-2; TRBD2 agrees at 9 bases. The CDR3 spans 16 residues. Trimming at V came to 0 bases and at J to 6 bases, leaving 6 bases not matched to a gene. Germline V gene lookup returns CDR1 SGHRS and CDR2 YFSETQ. CDR3 residues: CASSLEVAGVSGELFF. In DNA form, the CDR3 reads TGCGCCAGCAGCTTGGAAGTAGCGGGAGTATCCGGGGAGCTGTTTTTT.

This clone showed up just once. The chain links TRBV11-2 to TRBJ2-7; D call uncertain. V lost 3 bases, J lost 2 bases, and 8 bases lay in between. This CDR3 contains 13 residues. Per the germline V gene, CDR1 is SGHAT and CDR2 is FQNNGV. The CDR3 DNA sequence: TGTGCCAGCAGCTTCGCCCCGGCCTACGAGCAGTACTTC. Translation gives CASSFAPAYEQYF.

The chain links TRBV6-5 to TRBJ2-7; possible D gene TRBD2, 7 bases. The CDR3 totals 15 residues. Germline V gene sequence: CDR1 MNHEY, CDR2 SVGAGI. With 7 bases removed from V and 4 bases from J, the gap between germline ends came to 20 bases. The CDR3 sequence is CASKTGGGGGYEQYF. CDR3 sequence (DNA): TGTGCCAGCAAAACAGGAGGAGGGGGAGGGTACGAGCAGTACTTC.

The chain uses TRBV4-1 and TRBJ2-2; D is perhaps TRBD1 (6 bases). Germline V gene data show CDR1 as MGHRA and CDR2 as YSYEKL. The ends were cut back, 3 bases at V and 4 bases at J, with 12 bases in the middle. The CDR3 has 15 amino acids. The CDR3 sequence is CASSHQQGPTGELFF. The CDR3 nucleotides read TGCGCCAGCAGCCATCAACAGGGTCCCACCGGGGAGCTGTTTTTT.

A remark on this clone: A junction boundary mismatches the germline segment, possibly from a read error. This chain links TRBV2 with TRBJ2-7, with 11 bases fitting TRBD2. This CDR3 has 14 residues. The germline V gene encodes CDR1 SNHLY and CDR2 FYNNEI. The CDR3 loop reads CASSDTSGSLHLDF. The CDR3 DNA reads TGTGCCAGCAGTGACACTAGCGGGAGTTTACACCTAGACTTC.

The rearrangement links TRBV4-3 to TRBJ1-2, with D maybe TRBD1 (5 bases). Germline assignment: CDR1 LGHNA and CDR2 YSLEER. Trimming removed 0 bases at V and 5 bases at J, with 13 bases between. This CDR3 contains 15 residues. The CDR3 region is CASSQEGQQLYGYTF. DNA of the CDR3: TGCGCCAGCAGCCAAGAGGGGCAGCAACTATATGGCTACACCTTC.

The CDR3 region is CASNVPGQGFTSGYTF. Here the CDR3 DNA reads TGTGCCAGCAACGTCCCGGGACAGGGGTTCACAAGTGGCTACACCTTC. The chain carries TRBV7-2 and TRBJ1-2; 10 nucleotides line up with TRBD1. The length of the CDR3 is 16 residues. With V trimmed by 7 bases and J by 7 bases, 15 bases remained unmatched. Germline CDR1 SGHTA, CDR2 FQGNSA. Based on the CDR3 plus reference TRBV7-2 and TRBJ1-2, the full variable domain is GAGVSQSPSNKVTEKGKDVELRCDPISGHTALYWYRQSLGQGLEFLIYFQGNSAPDKSGLPSDRFSAERTGGSVSTLTIQRTQQEDSAVYLCASNVPGQGFTSGYTFGSGTRLTVV.

The chain joins TRBV28 to TRBJ2-1; either TRBD1 or TRBD2 may supply D (5 bases each). V dropped 1 base and J dropped 8 bases, with 18 bases sitting between them. Germline-derived CDR1 and CDR2 are MDHEN and SYDVKM. This CDR3 is built from 16 residues. The CDR3 coding sequence is TGTGCCAGCAGTTTATCGGGACCTCCGGTTCGCGATGAGCAGTTCTTC. It translates to CASSLSGPPVRDEQFF.

The chain is built from TRBV6-5 and TRBJ2-5; tentatively, D is TRBD1 (5 bases). Per the germline V gene, CDR1 is MNHEY and CDR2 is SVGAGI. With 5 bases removed from V and 5 bases from J, the gap between germline ends came to 12 bases. The CDR3 contains 13 residues. As DNA, the CDR3 is TGTGCCAGCAGTCGCAGGGTTGTTGAGACCCAGTACTTC. This codes for CASSRRVVETQYF.

The chain recombines TRBV5-8 with TRBJ2-5; the match to TRBD2 covers 8 bases. V shed 1 base, J shed 4 bases, and the junction held 9 bases outside the gene matches. Germline V gene data show CDR1 as SGHTS and CDR2 as YDEGEE. The CDR3 runs to 16 residues. In DNA, the CDR3 is TGTGCCAGCAGCTTGTTCGGGGGGGAGAGAAGAGAGACCCAGTACTTC. Translated, it gives CASSLFGGERRETQYF.

The chain employs TRBV9 and TRBJ2-3; 7 nucleotides agree with TRBD2. Trimming at V came to 4 bases and at J to 4 bases, leaving 0 bases not matched to a gene. This CDR3 has 12 amino acids. The germline V gene encodes CDR1 SGDLS and CDR2 YYNGEE. CDR3: CASSLAADTQYF. The CDR3 coding sequence is TGTGCCAGCAGCCTAGCGGCAGATACGCAGTATTTT.

This clone was observed once. The CDR3 here is CASSLSGQGSYGYTF. CDR3 bases: TGTGCCAGCAGTTTATCAGGACAGGGGAGCTATGGCTACACCTTC. The chain recombines TRBV28 with TRBJ1-2, with 9 bases lining up with TRBD1. Germline-derived CDR1 and CDR2 are MDHEN and SYDVKM. The CDR3 extends over 15 amino acids. J gave up 4 bases and V 1 base, and 4 bases lay outside the gene matches.